This T cell receptor (beta chain) was recorded in a study of PD-1 blockade in classical Hodgkin lymphoma. Germline V gene data show CDR1 as MGHRA and CDR2 as YSYEKL. The V end was cut by 4 bases, the J end by 4 bases, with 13 bases between. CDR3 size: 15 residues. The table came from immunoSEQ multiplex PCR; TCRdb's copy has only in-frame clones and leaves some out. This table holds 50,000 to 65,000 clones, roughly 87% found once. Sample time point: cycle 4 day 1 (C4D1), after 5 to 7 weeks of nivolumab. The patients all showed relapse after autologous stem cell transplantation, while their brentuximab vedotin exposure varied. In its sample, this clone was seen once.

The chain combines TRBV4-1 with TRBJ2-2; D gene ambiguous. The clonotype comes from a human donor with classical Hodgkin lymphoma. This material consisted of peripheral blood mononuclear cells (PBMCs), taken before the fourth cycle of nivolumab. This CDR3 reads CASSLRSGPTGELFF. CDR3 bases: TGCGCCAGCAGCCTAAGATCCGGACCCACCGGGGAGCTGTTTTTT.